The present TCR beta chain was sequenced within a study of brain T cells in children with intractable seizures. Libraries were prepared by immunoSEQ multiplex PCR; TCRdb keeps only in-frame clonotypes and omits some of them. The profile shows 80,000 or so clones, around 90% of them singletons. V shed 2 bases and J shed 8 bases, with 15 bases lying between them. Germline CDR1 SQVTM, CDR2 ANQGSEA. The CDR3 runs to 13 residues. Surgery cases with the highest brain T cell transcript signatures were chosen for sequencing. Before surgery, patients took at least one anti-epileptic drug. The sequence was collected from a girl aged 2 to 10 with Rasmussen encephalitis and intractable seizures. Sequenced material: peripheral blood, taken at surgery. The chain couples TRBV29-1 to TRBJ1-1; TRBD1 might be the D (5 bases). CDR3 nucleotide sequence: TGCAGCGTTGAATGGCAGGGACCCCGAGAAGCTTTCTTT. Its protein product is CSVEWQGPREAFF.